This T cell receptor beta chain was identified during a study of human T cells and chemical hapten exposure (dated by TCRdb to the early 2020s). Background for the entire study: For sensitization, 2% DPC in acetone was applied to a 2 cm by 2 cm area of upper inner arm skin. In alopecia patients, the study followed how the peripheral blood TCR repertoire changed in vivo over primary and secondary sensitization to diphenylcyclopropenone (DPC), a hapten. The mostly female patient cohort included alopecia areata with under or over 50% scalp involvement, alopecia totalis and alopecia universalis. Patch testing on the upper back used Finn chambers containing 0.01% DPC, with scoring done after 6 days according to International Contact Dermatitis Research Group standards. For TCR sequencing, blood came from twenty-nine alopecia patients at anywhere from one to four time points (pre-sensitization, 2, 6 and 24 weeks). The libraries were sequenced as a pool, and the TCR yield per sample differed mostly because of small variations in library volumes within the pool. Weekly therapeutic DPC doses were additionally applied to the scalp of patients throughout the approximately 24-week study period. Blood was sampled from patients pre-sensitization (week 0) and at 2, 6 and about 24 weeks after DPC sensitization. The research as a whole found: Compared with pre-sensitization or healthy control sets, expanded TCRs formed significantly more large CDR3 similarity clusters, which is consistent with antigen-driven responses. A positive correlation was found between the number of PT1 expanded TCRs and patch test score, with significance reached at thresholds 8, 16 and 32 but not 4. Because all patients had alopecia, a presumed autoimmune disease, the immune response of the patients might differ from that of healthy individuals. After repeated subsampling, changes were observed in the strength of the expansion versus patch-test correlation and in the threshold at which the correlation became significant. DPC sensitization did not change how many TCRs were above 1 in 1000 frequency, and no evidence was found of alterations in global repertoire structure.

The method behind the library was RACE. This sample was sequenced with a NextSeq 500. During library preparation, unique molecular identifiers were attached to individual cDNA molecules so that TCRs could be counted in a quantitative, reproducible way. For every blood RNA sample, sequencing covered both the TCR alpha and TCR beta chains. From the authors' description of their analysis: The median number of TCRs per sample was roughly 94,000, ranging from roughly 20,000 to 700,000. The Decombinator software suite was used to annotate the V, J and CDR3 of the TCR reads. For the PS versus PT1 abundance plots, all samples were subsampled to the same number of TCRs (28,000). Expanded TCRs were defined as absent before sensitization and observed at least eight times at the 2-week time point. The public reads were reanalyzed by TCRdb: fastp trimming at Q25, MiXCR alignment, in-frame beta chains only. Rows with one shared CDR3 protein collapse into an entry with the most common genes and DNA. V and J calls and clone size were set by TCRdb, not the authors. This sample holds tens of thousands of distinct CDR3 sequences; around 12% were observed only once. The ten largest make up roughly 2.3% of the sample.

This clonotype was observed a handful of times. The specificity of this receptor is unknown. No much larger clonotype is one base removed from it; base qualities were not supplied. Explained via the paper, the time point label denotes: patch test 3, about 24 weeks after DPC sensitization. The sample's treatment or condition label, in plain terms: therapeutic diphenylcyclopropenone sensitization with weekly scalp DPC. At every patch-test visit, the blood draw took place before the patch test was put on. Patients were considered eligible if aged 18 to 70, diagnosed with alopecia and deemed suitable for DPC therapy, and patients were excluded if pregnant. Unfractionated whole blood was collected in Tempus Blood RNA tubes, and total RNA was extracted from that blood. The V and J ends are trimmed by 0 bases and 4 bases, leaving 8 bases between them. For CDR1 and CDR2, the germline V gene (reference sequence) lists SGHNT and YYREEE. The CDR3, cysteine through phenylalanine, is 14 amino acids long. CDR3 DNA only is kept here, 42 bases in frame from base 1.

Sequenced material: whole blood, taken in connection with sensitization to the hapten diphenylcyclopropenone (DPC). The V and J genes are TRBV5-4 and TRBJ1-5; confidence is insufficient to name the D gene. The sequence came from a man aged 30 to 45 with alopecia areata. Some clones in this sample may be carry-over from other donors' samples. The base sequence is TGTGCCAGCAGCTTGGCCGGTGTTAATCAGCCCCAGCATTTT. It translates as CASSLAGVNQPQHF.